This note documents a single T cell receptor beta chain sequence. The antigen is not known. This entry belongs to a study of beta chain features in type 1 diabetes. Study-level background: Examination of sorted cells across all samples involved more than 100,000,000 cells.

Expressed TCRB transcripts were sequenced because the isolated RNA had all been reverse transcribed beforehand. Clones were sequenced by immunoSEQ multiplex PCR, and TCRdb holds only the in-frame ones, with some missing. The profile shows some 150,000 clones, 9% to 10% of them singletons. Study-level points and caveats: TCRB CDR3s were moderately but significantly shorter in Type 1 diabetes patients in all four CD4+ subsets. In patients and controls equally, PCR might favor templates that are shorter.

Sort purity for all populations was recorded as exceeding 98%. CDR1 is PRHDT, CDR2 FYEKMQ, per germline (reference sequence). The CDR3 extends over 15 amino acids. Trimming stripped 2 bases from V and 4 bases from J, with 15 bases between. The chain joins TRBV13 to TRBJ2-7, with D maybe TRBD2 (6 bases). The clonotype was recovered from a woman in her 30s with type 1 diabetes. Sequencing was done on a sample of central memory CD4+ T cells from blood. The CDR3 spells CASSLRMGGMYEQYF. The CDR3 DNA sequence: TGTGCCAGCAGCTTAAGGATGGGCGGGATGTACGAGCAGTACTTC. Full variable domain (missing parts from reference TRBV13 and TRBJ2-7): AAGVIQSPRHLIKEKRETATLKCYPIPRHDTVYWYQQGPGQDPQFLISFYEKMQSDKGSIPDRFSAQQFSDYHSELNMSSLELGDSALYFCASSLRMGGMYEQYFGPGTRLTVT.